These T cell receptor beta chains were read from a single sample in a study of siplizumab effects on memory and regulatory T cells. The repertoire was sequenced with immunoSEQ multiplex PCR; TCRdb's copy has only in-frame clones and lacks some. Counted here are some 96,000 clones, about 95% occurring once; the ten biggest clones make up roughly 1.3%. The specimen was non-Treg CD4+ T cells sorted from blood. These receptors all come from a human donor in good health. The CDR3 runs from the conserved cysteine through the conserved F or W. A D gene is named only where the DNA matches it firmly.

.	TRBJ1-1	TRBV30	TGTGCCTGGAGTGTACCGTCAGGGATGAACACTGAAGCTTTCTTT	CAWSVPSGMNTEAFF
.	TRBJ2-7	TRBV11-2	TGTGCCAGCAGCGTGGACAGATTAACCTACGAGCAGTACTTC	CASSVDRLTYEQYF
.	TRBJ2-4	TRBV6-5	TGTGCCAGCAATGATGCGAAGCTAGCCAAAAACATTCAGTACTTC	CASNDAKLAKNIQYF
.	TRBJ2-7	TRBV11-2	TGTGCCAGCAGCGATTTGGACGGCCCCTACGAGCAGTACTTC	CASSDLDGPYEQYF
.	TRBJ1-4	TRBV14	TGTGCCAGCAGCCACCAGATAGTTGCAACTAATGAAAAACTGTTTTTT	CASSHQIVATNEKLFF
.	TRBJ1-2	TRBV6-1	TGTGCCAGCGCCGGGACATCAAACTATGGCTACACCTTC	CASAGTSNYGYTF
.	TRBJ2-2	TRBV29-1	TGCAGCGTTGTCTTGACATTTACCGGGGAGCTGTTTTTT	CSVVLTFTGELFF
.	TRBJ2-1	TRBV10-3	TGTGCCATCAGTGAGCGCCGGGCGGGGGACAACAATGAGCAGTTCTTC	CAISERRAGDNNEQFF
.	TRBJ1-1	TRBV5-5	TGTGCCAGCAGCCCCGCGGGGCTAAGGACTGAAGCTTTCTTT	CASSPAGLRTEAFF
TRBD1	TRBJ2-1	TRBV11-1	TGTGCCAGCAGCTTAGAAAGGGGACAGGGAAGATATGAGCAGTTCTTC	CASSLERGQGRYEQFF
.	TRBJ2-3	TRBV11-3	TGTGCCAGCAGCTCCGGGGCTTCCCCCGGCGATACGCAGTATTTT	CASSSGASPGDTQYF
.	TRBJ1-4	TRBV5-4	TGTGCCAGCAGCCACCCATCCGATGAGGAAAAACTGTTTTTT	CASSHPSDEEKLFF
.	TRBJ2-1	TRBV6-6	TGTGCCAGCAGTCCTGTCAAGTTGGATGAGCAGTTCTTC	CASSPVKLDEQFF
.	TRBJ1-5	TRBV15	TGTGCCACCAGCAGAGATCAGTCTCATAGCAATCAGCCCCAGCATTTT	CATSRDQSHSNQPQHF
.	TRBJ2-7	TRBV10-2	TGCGCCAGCACTTTAGCCTACGAGCAGTACTTC	CASTLAYEQYF